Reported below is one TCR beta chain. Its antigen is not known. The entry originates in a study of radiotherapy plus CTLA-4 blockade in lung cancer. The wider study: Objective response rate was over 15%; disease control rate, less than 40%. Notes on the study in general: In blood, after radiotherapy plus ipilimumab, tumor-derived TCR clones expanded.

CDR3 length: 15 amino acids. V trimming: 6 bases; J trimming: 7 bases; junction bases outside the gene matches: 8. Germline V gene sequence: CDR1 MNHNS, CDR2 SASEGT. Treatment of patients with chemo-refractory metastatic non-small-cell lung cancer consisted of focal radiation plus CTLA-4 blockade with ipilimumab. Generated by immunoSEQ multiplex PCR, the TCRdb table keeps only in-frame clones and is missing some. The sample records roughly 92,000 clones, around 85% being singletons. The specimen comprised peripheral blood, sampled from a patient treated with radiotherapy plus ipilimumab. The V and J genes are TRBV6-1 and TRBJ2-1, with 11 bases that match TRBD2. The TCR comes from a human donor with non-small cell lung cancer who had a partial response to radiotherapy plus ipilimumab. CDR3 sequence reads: CASRHVTSGINEQFF. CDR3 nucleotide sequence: TGTGCCAGCAGACACGTGACTAGCGGGATTAATGAGCAGTTCTTC.